The next 22 T cell receptor beta chains were all read from a single sample in a study of metastatic and nonmetastatic thyroid tumors. TCRdb reassembled clones from the PCR reads with MiXCR. The sample contains about 40,000 clones, 15% to 20% of which appear only once. Until they underwent thyroid surgery, no patient had received any treatment. Sequencing input: blood. The receptors were sampled from a female donor with papillary thyroid cancer or a benign thyroid nodule (not recorded which). Some clones in this sample may be carry-over from other donors' samples.

Judged by abundance, this clone is medium-sized. Its ends do not fully match the called genes, so a read error is possible. This rearrangement joins TRBV7-7 to TRBJ2-2; a weak D match, TRBD1 (5 bases). The length of the CDR3 is 14 residues. Germline CDR1 and CDR2: SSHAT and FNYEAQ (reference sequence). The CDR3 DNA sequence: TGTGCTAGCAGCTCGGACACCACTACCGGGGAGCTGTTTTTT. Protein sequence: CASSSDTTTGELFF.

This clone was detected many times. The V gene is TRBV20-1, the J gene TRBJ1-6; D unresolved. There are 14 residues in the CDR3. The germline V gene has CDR1 DFQATT and CDR2 SNEGSKA (reference sequence). Trimming cost V 1 base and J 7 bases, with 11 bases left between them. The CDR3 sequence: CSARGLYPNSPLHF. The CDR3 nucleotides read TGCAGTGCTAGAGGCTTATATCCCAATTCACCCCTCCACTTT.

This clone was counted many times. The chain employs TRBV20-1 and TRBJ1-2, with D possibly being TRBD1 (5 bases). The CDR3 is made up of 14 amino acids. Germline lookup yields CDR1 DFQATT and CDR2 SNEGSKA (reference sequence). The CDR3 is CRVLRGAGRYGYTF. DNA of the CDR3: TGCAGGGTCCTAAGGGGCGCAGGCCGCTATGGCTACACCTTC.

In this sample, this clone turned up many times. V and J are TRBV7-3 and TRBJ2-7; D assignment may be TRBD1 or TRBD2 (5 bases each). This CDR3 has 14 amino acids. V lost 2 bases to trimming and J lost 2 bases, with 10 bases between them. Germline CDR1 is SGHTA and CDR2 is FQGTGA. As DNA, the CDR3 is TGTGCCAGCAGCTTAGGGGGACCAGCCTACGAGCAGTACTTC. Encoded protein: CASSLGGPAYEQYF.

Only a few counts were recorded for this clone. CDR3 sequence: CASSYWNSPLHF. DNA for the CDR3: TGTGCCAGCAGTTACTGGAATTCACCCCTCCACTTT. The chain has TRBV6-2 or TRBV6-3 and TRBJ1-6; D is uncertain. The CDR3 spans 12 residues. The V and J ends lost 1 base and 7 bases respectively, with 2 bases between them. Germline V lookup: CDR1 MNHEY, CDR2 SVGEGT.

This clone was seen repeatedly, ten times or more. Possible read error: a much larger clone is one base away. In nucleotides, the CDR3 is TGTGCCCGGACAAGTGGTATTGCAGACATTCAGTACTTC. Protein: CARTSGIADIQYF. V and J are TRBV30 and TRBJ2-4, with a tentative D call TRBD1 (5 bases). CDR1 is GTSNPN and CDR2 is SVGIG in the germline V gene (reference sequence). This CDR3 is built from 13 residues. Trimming pared 8 bases from V and 8 bases from J, leaving 19 bases between.

Regarding this clone: This same CDR3 is encoded by further DNA sequences in the sample. The chain has TRBV20-1 and TRBJ1-1; D uncertain. Trimming removed 4 bases at V and 3 bases at J, with 15 bases between. There are 14 residues in the CDR3. The germline gives CDR1 DFQATT, CDR2 SNEGSKA (reference sequence). The CDR3 DNA is TGCAGTGCTACCCTCGGGGTTGGGGACACTGAAGCTTTCTTT. The encoded protein is CSATLGVGDTEAFF.

This clone was counted many times. Other DNA sequences in this sample translate to the same CDR3. The chain carries TRBV7-8 and TRBJ2-4; D possibly corresponds to TRBD2 (6 bases). The CDR3 length is 19 residues. CDR1 and CDR2 from the germline V gene are SGHVS and FQNEAQ. Trimming cost V 0 bases and J 0 bases, with 18 bases left between them. DNA for the CDR3: TGTGCCAGCAGCTTAGCCCCAGGAGGGGCACAACTAGCCAAAAACATTCAGTACTTC. This encodes CASSLAPGGAQLAKNIQYF.

This clone has ten or more counts. This chain links TRBV19 with TRBJ2-4, with 9 nucleotides matching TRBD2. CDR3 length: 14 residues. Germline CDR1 is LNHDA and CDR2 is SQIVND (reference sequence). V shed 8 bases, J shed 5 bases, and the junction held 7 bases outside the gene matches. The DNA for the CDR3 is TGTGCCAGTCTTAGCGGGAGTGGCCAAAACATTCAGTACTTC. Translation: CASLSGSGQNIQYF.

This clone was recorded at least ten times. The V call is TRBV18, the J call TRBJ2-5, with unresolved D. This CDR3 region has 12 residues. CDR1 is KGHSH, CDR2 LQKENI, per germline. Trimming took 3 bases from V and 5 from J, leaving 7 bases between them. CDR3 in amino acids: CASSPLAETQYF. CDR3 DNA: TGTGCCAGCTCACCTCTTGCGGAGACCCAGTACTTC.

A few counts support this clone. The chain uses TRBV6-1 and TRBJ1-2; D unresolved. The CDR3 extends over 13 amino acids. Per the germline V gene, CDR1 is MNHNS and CDR2 is SASEGT. Trimming shortened V by 10 bases and J by 4 bases, and 16 bases separated the two germline ends. As DNA, the CDR3 is TGTGCCACCCAAGTGTCACTGATCTATGGCTACACCTTC. Translation gives CATQVSLIYGYTF.

In this sample, this clone turned up many times. V is TRBV3-1 and J is TRBJ1-1; unclear D gene. Germline CDR1 reads LGHDT; CDR2 reads YNNKEL (reference sequence). CDR3 length: 14 amino acids. With 4 bases removed from V and 5 bases from J, the gap between germline ends came to 14 bases. CDR3 region: CASSPKIGGTEAFF. CDR3 bases: TGTGCCAGCAGCCCTAAGATAGGAGGGACTGAAGCTTTCTTT.

The table lists this clone with many counts. The V and J genes are TRBV2 and TRBJ2-7, with a weak D call TRBD2 (5 bases). CDR1 SNHLY and CDR2 FYNNEI come from the germline V gene. The CDR3 sequence is 13 residues long. V was trimmed by 11 bases and J by 4 bases, leaving 18 bases between them. The CDR3 is CASTKGVQYEQYF. In nucleotides, the CDR3 is TGTGCCTCCACAAAGGGAGTTCAGTACGAGCAGTACTTC.

The chain employs TRBV6-1 and TRBJ1-2, with a weak D call TRBD1 (5 bases). The CDR3 runs to 14 residues. The germline CDR1 and CDR2 sequences are MNHNS and SASEGT. The germline V and J ends were trimmed by 8 bases and 3 bases, with 16 bases remaining between them. In DNA, the CDR3 is TGTGCCAGCGTGGATACAGGTACCTACTATGGCTACACCTTC. Protein product: CASVDTGTYYGYTF.

The rearrangement uses TRBV20-1 and TRBJ1-1; 9 bases are a match to TRBD1. This CDR3 spans 13 amino acids. Germline CDR1 DFQATT, CDR2 SNEGSKA (reference sequence). V lost 5 bases to trimming and J lost 5 bases; unmatched junction nucleotides: 6. The CDR3 nucleotides read TGCAGTGCTTCGGACAGGGGAAGGACTGAAGCTTTCTTT. It is translated as CSASDRGRTEAFF.

This clone was recorded many times. V gene TRBV3-1 combines with J gene TRBJ2-4, with a tentative D call TRBD2 (7 bases). Germline loops: CDR1 LGHDT, CDR2 YNNKEL (reference sequence). V lost 0 bases, J lost 1 base, and 19 bases lay in between. The CDR3 totals 19 residues. This CDR3 reads CASSQDPRGAGRAKNIQYF. The CDR3 bases are TGTGCCAGCAGCCAAGACCCACGGGGGGCTGGAAGGGCCAAAAACATTCAGTACTTC.

This clone has at least ten counts. The rearrangement uses TRBV30 and TRBJ1-1; 8 bases are shared with TRBD1. V lost 2 bases and J lost 11; bases outside the gene matches: 4. The germline CDR1 and CDR2 sequences are GTSNPN and SVGIG (reference sequence). The CDR3 runs 11 residues. The CDR3 region is CAWSKDRGAFF. CDR3 nucleotide sequence: TGTGCCTGGAGTAAAGACAGGGGTGCTTTCTTT.

The chain carries TRBV28 and TRBJ2-7, with a possible D match to TRBD2 (5 bases). There are 12 residues in the CDR3. CDR1 and CDR2 from the germline V gene are MDHEN and SYDVKM. Trimming took off 7 bases at V and 12 bases at J, with 19 bases between the two ends. The CDR3 nucleotides read TGTGCCAGCATTCCCCCCCGGGGTCAGTTGTACTTC. The encoded protein is CASIPPRGQLYF.

This clone was detected ten times or more. The V gene is TRBV20-1, the J gene TRBJ2-6, with TRBD1 identical over 10 bases. Germline V gene sequence: CDR1 DFQATT, CDR2 SNEGSKA (reference sequence). This CDR3 region has 18 residues. V lost 5 bases and J lost 0; bases outside the gene matches: 10. The CDR3 loop is CSALPDRGNFSGANVLTF. The CDR3 bases are TGCAGTGCTCTTCCGGACAGGGGGAACTTCTCTGGGGCCAACGTCCTGACTTTC.

The table lists this clone with many counts. The chain uses TRBV6-2 or TRBV6-3 and TRBJ2-3; D ambiguous. The V gene's germline CDR1 is MNHEY and CDR2 SVGEGT. The V end was cut by 4 bases, the J end by 4 bases, with 3 bases between. CDR3 length equals 11 residues. The CDR3: CASSWSDTQYF. CDR3 nucleotide sequence: TGTGCCAGCAGTTGGTCAGATACGCAGTATTTT.

This clone was picked up a small number of times. This chain joins TRBV28 and TRBJ1-2; D unclear. Germline CDR1 is MDHEN and CDR2 is SYDVKM. The V gene lost 6 bases and the J gene lost 1 base, with 9 bases spanning the gap. The CDR3 consists of 13 residues. This CDR3 is CASRTGDNYGYTF. DNA of the CDR3: TGTGCCAGCAGGACCGGGGATAACTATGGCTACACCTTC.

This clone has more than one count but fewer than ten. V usage is TRBV6-1 and J usage is TRBJ2-1, with 8 bases fitting TRBD2. This CDR3 region has 17 residues. Germline-derived CDR1 and CDR2 are MNHNS and SASEGT. V gave up 1 base and J gave up 1 base; unmatched junction bases: 6. CDR3 residues: CASSEVPSGPSYNEQFF. The CDR3 nucleotides are TGTGCCAGCAGTGAAGTCCCTAGCGGGCCTTCCTACAATGAGCAGTTCTTC.